This is a list of T cell receptor beta chains from one sample in a study of radiotherapy plus CTLA-4 blockade in lung cancer. Sequencing was performed with immunoSEQ multiplex PCR; in TCRdb, only in-frame clones are kept and a portion is missing. The sample has about 98,000 clones; approximately 78% are singletons. The starting material was peripheral blood, obtained from a patient treated with radiotherapy plus ipilimumab. The origin of the receptors is a human donor with non-small cell lung cancer who had a partial response to radiotherapy plus ipilimumab. Both conserved end residues are part of each CDR3. D genes are given only for firm matches. Some rows mark clone size as missing; the rest say once, few, many or name a class of expanded clone.

clone size,J gene,D gene,V gene,CDR3 DNA,CDR3 protein
NA,TRBJ1-5,TRBD1,TRBV4-1,TGCGCCAGCAGCCAAGATACAGGGGGGATTAGCAATCAGCCCCAGCATTTT,CASSQDTGGISNQPQHF
NA,TRBJ2-3,TRBD1,TRBV7-6,TGTGCCAGCAGCTTATCATTCGGGGCAGGGGGTTCAGATACGCAGTATTTT,CASSLSFGAGGSDTQYF
NA,TRBJ2-6,TRBD1,TRBV28,TGTGCCAGCAGTGGACAGGAGGCCTCTGGGGCCAACGTCCTGACTTTC,CASSGQEASGANVLTF
NA,TRBJ2-2,TRBD2,TRBV19,TGTGCCAGTACTCCCGGACTAGCGGGAGGGCCTGGCACCGGGGAGCTGTTTTTT,CASTPGLAGGPGTGELFF
NA,TRBJ2-1,TRBD2,TRBV28,TGTGCCAGCAGTTTAGGTACTAGCGGGACGGATGAGCAGTTCTTC,CASSLGTSGTDEQFF
NA,TRBJ2-7,TRBD1,TRBV30,TGTGCCTGCGCGACAGGGGGAGCCTACGAGCAGTACTTC,CACATGGAYEQYF
NA,TRBJ1-3,TRBD1,TRBV28,TGTGCCAGCAGTTTGGGACAGAGCTCTGGAAACACCATATATTTT,CASSLGQSSGNTIYF
NA,TRBJ1-5,NA,TRBV4-2,TGTGCCAGCAGCCAAGTGGGCAGGGAGGTTGATCAGCCCCAGCATTTT,CASSQVGREVDQPQHF
NA,TRBJ2-2,NA,TRBV28,TGTGCCAGCAGTTTAGACGGGGGCACCGGGGAGCTGTTTTTT,CASSLDGGTGELFF
NA,TRBJ2-3,NA,TRBV5-1,TGCGCCAGCAGCTCCACAGGGTCCGGGGGCACAGATACGCAGTATTTT,CASSSTGSGGTDTQYF
NA,TRBJ1-4,TRBD1,TRBV7-9,TGTGCCACCGACAGGGGGGGCGAAAAACTGTTTTTT,CATDRGGEKLFF
NA,TRBJ2-2,TRBD2,TRBV5-1,TGCGCCAGCAGCTTTAAAGCGGGAGCCGGCACCGGGGAGCTGTTTTTT,CASSFKAGAGTGELFF
few,TRBJ1-1,NA,TRBV23-1,TGCGCCAGCAGGGCGGACAGCCTGAACACTGAAGCTTTCTTT,CASRADSLNTEAFF
NA,TRBJ1-2,TRBD1,TRBV28,TGTGCCAGCAGTAAGGGACAGATTTACTATGGCTACACCTTC,CASSKGQIYYGYTF
NA,TRBJ2-1,TRBD1,TRBV29-1,TGCAGCGTTGAAGGGACAGGGATATTTGGTACGGGTAATGAGCAGTTCTTC,CSVEGTGIFGTGNEQFF
NA,TRBJ2-7,TRBD2,TRBV18,TGTGCCAGCTCGCCACGCGGACTAGCGGGAAAAAACTCCTACGAGCAGTACTTC,CASSPRGLAGKNSYEQYF
NA,TRBJ2-7,TRBD1,TRBV30,TGTGCCTGGAGTGCCCGGGACAGGGGCACCTACGAGCAGTACTTC,CAWSARDRGTYEQYF
NA,TRBJ2-1,TRBD2,TRBV11-2,TGTGCCAGCAGCCTCGGCCTCGCGGGAGCCAATGAGCAGTTCTTC,CASSLGLAGANEQFF
NA,TRBJ2-3,NA,TRBV28,TGTGCCAGCAGTGGAGGACAGCCCAGCACAGATACGCAGTATTTT,CASSGGQPSTDTQYF
NA,TRBJ2-7,NA,TRBV7-9,TGTGCCAGCTCCCCCGGGACTTCCCCTTACGAGCAGTACTTC,CASSPGTSPYEQYF
NA,TRBJ2-2,NA,TRBV5-1,TGCGCCAGCAGCTCCCGGACTGGCCCGAACACCGGGGAGCTGTTTTTT,CASSSRTGPNTGELFF
NA,TRBJ1-3,TRBD1,TRBV2,TGTGCCAGCAGGCCCCAGGGGGTTGGAAACACCATATATTTT,CASRPQGVGNTIYF
few,TRBJ1-1,NA,TRBV30,TGTGCCTGGAGTCCTCGGGTGAACACTGAAGCTTTCTTT,CAWSPRVNTEAFF
NA,TRBJ2-4,NA,TRBV5-6,TGTGCCAGCAGCTTGGGAGGATCACGAAAAAACATTCAGTACTTC,CASSLGGSRKNIQYF
NA,TRBJ2-3,TRBD2,TRBV10-1,TGCGCCAGCAGTGAGACTAGCGGGAGTCGGGATACGCAGTATTTT,CASSETSGSRDTQYF
NA,TRBJ2-1,TRBD2,TRBV7-3,TGTGCCAGCAGCTCTTCCGGGACTAGCGGCTACAATGAGCAGTTCTTC,CASSSSGTSGYNEQFF
NA,TRBJ2-5,TRBD2,TRBV7-7,TGTGCCAGCAGCTTAAGCTGGCAGGGAGGGCAAGAGACCCAGTACTTC,CASSLSWQGGQETQYF
NA,TRBJ2-5,TRBD2,TRBV7-6,TGTGCCAGCAGCTTAGGACTGACTAGCGCTAATGGCCAGACCCAGTACTTC,CASSLGLTSANGQTQYF
NA,TRBJ2-7,TRBD1,TRBV5-1,TGCGCCAGCAGTGAACAGGGGAGTGGCTACGAGCAGTACTTC,CASSEQGSGYEQYF
NA,TRBJ2-7,NA,TRBV15,TGTGCCACCAGCCCTAGACCATCCTACGAGCAGTACTTC,CATSPRPSYEQYF
NA,TRBJ1-1,NA,TRBV10-3,TGTGCCATCACCCTACAGGGTTCAAGCACTGAAGCTTTCTTT,CAITLQGSSTEAFF
NA,TRBJ1-1,NA,TRBV10-3,TGTGCCATCAAGGTGGGGGGGACTGAAGCTTTCTTT,CAIKVGGTEAFF
NA,TRBJ2-1,TRBD2,TRBV10-3,TGTGCCATCAGTGTAACGAGCGGGAGATCCTACAATGAGCAGTTCTTC,CAISVTSGRSYNEQFF
NA,TRBJ2-7,NA,TRBV5-7,TGTGCCAGCAGCACCCCCTTACAGGGCCCGGGGGAGCAGTACTTC,CASSTPLQGPGEQYF
NA,TRBJ2-2,TRBD2,TRBV9,TGTGCCAGCAGCCTGGGACTAGAAATCATCGGGGAGCTGTTTTTT,CASSLGLEIIGELFF
once,TRBJ2-5,TRBD1,TRBV27,TGTGCCAGCACCTCCCGGACAGGGAGTAAGGAGACCCAGTACTTC,CASTSRTGSKETQYF
NA,TRBJ2-1,TRBD2,TRBV19,TGTGCCAGTAGTTGGACTAGCGGGAGTAACAATGAGCAGTTCTTC,CASSWTSGSNNEQFF
NA,TRBJ1-1,NA,TRBV4-1,TGCGCCAGCAGCCAAGAAGAGGTTATCAACACTGAAGCTTTCTTT,CASSQEEVINTEAFF
NA,TRBJ1-4,NA,TRBV5-6,TGTGCCAGCATTCAGCTGAGGGAAAAACTGTTTTTT,CASIQLREKLFF
NA,TRBJ1-5,NA,TRBV28,TGTGCCAGCAGTGCGGGCTCCACGGGAGTTCAGCCCCAGCATTTT,CASSAGSTGVQPQHF
NA,TRBJ1-4,NA,TRBV14,TGTGCCAGCAGCCAACAACGGACAGCCACTAATGAAAAACTGTTTTTT,CASSQQRTATNEKLFF
NA,TRBJ2-2,TRBD1,TRBV2,TGTGCCAGCAGGGGGACAGGGGGCTTCACCGGGGAGCTGTTTTTT,CASRGTGGFTGELFF
NA,TRBJ1-3,NA,TRBV28,TGTGCCAGCAGTTTGGTTAAACTCTCTGGAAACACCATATATTTT,CASSLVKLSGNTIYF
few,TRBJ2-1,NA,TRBV30,TGTGCCTGGGGGGGCCTTAAGGATGAGCAGTTCTTC,CAWGGLKDEQFF
NA,TRBJ2-7,NA,TRBV28,TGTGCCAGCAGTTTCCTATTGGGGGGGACAGGCTCCTACGAGCAGTACTTC,CASSFLLGGTGSYEQYF
NA,TRBJ2-7,NA,TRBV6-5,TGTGCCAGCAGTTTACAGAGATACTACGAGCAGTACTTC,CASSLQRYYEQYF
few,TRBJ2-4,NA,TRBV7-2,TGTGCCAGCAGCCTAGACCCCCAGGGAGGTATTCAGTACTTC,CASSLDPQGGIQYF
NA,TRBJ2-7,NA,TRBV5-6,TGTGCCAGCAGCGGGGGCCTATCCTACGAGCAGTACTTC,CASSGGLSYEQYF
NA,TRBJ1-4,NA,TRBV9,TGTGCCAGCAGCGTAGCTGGACTAAGGAATGAAAAACTGTTTTTT,CASSVAGLRNEKLFF
NA,TRBJ2-7,TRBD1,TRBV6-1,TGTGCCAGCAGGCCGACAGGGTCCCCGTACGAGCAGTACTTC,CASRPTGSPYEQYF
NA,TRBJ2-7,NA,TRBV18,TGTGCCAGCTCACCACTACGGGACTCCGAGCAGTACTTC,CASSPLRDSEQYF
NA,TRBJ2-2,TRBD2,TRBV10-2,TGCGCCAGCACATCTAGCGGGATAAACACCGGGGAGCTGTTTTTT,CASTSSGINTGELFF
NA,TRBJ1-4,NA,TRBV5-8,TGTGCCAGCAGCTTGGGGCACAGCCGCAATGAAAAACTGTTTTTT,CASSLGHSRNEKLFF
NA,TRBJ2-1,TRBD1,TRBV7-3,TGTGCCAGCAGCTCGCAGACAGGGGGCATGAATGAGCAGTTCTTC,CASSSQTGGMNEQFF
NA,TRBJ1-5,NA,TRBV7-3,TGTGCCAGCAGCCTTGGTTTGGAGATCTTGCGGCCCCAGCATTTT,CASSLGLEILRPQHF
once,TRBJ2-7,TRBD2,TRBV11-2,TGTGCCAGCAGCTTTGGGCTAGCGGGGTCCCTGAGCTCCTACGAGCAGTACTTC,CASSFGLAGSLSSYEQYF
NA,TRBJ2-3,TRBD2,TRBV7-2,TGTGCCAGCAGCATCGGGGGGGAGGCAACGCAGTATTTT,CASSIGGEATQYF
NA,TRBJ2-5,NA,TRBV11-2,TGTGCCAGCAGCTTGGATAGGGGGAGAGACCAGTACTTC,CASSLDRGRDQYF
NA,TRBJ2-3,TRBD2,TRBV9,TGTGCCAGCAGCGTAGCACTAGCGGCTAGCACAGATACGCAGTATTTT,CASSVALAASTDTQYF
NA,TRBJ2-1,NA,TRBV4-2,TGTGCCAGCAGCCAAGGGCCAAGCGAGGGCGAGCAGTTCTTC,CASSQGPSEGEQFF